The 2 T cell receptor beta chains below all came from one sample that was sequenced in a study of PD-L1 blockade in urothelial cancer (dated by TCRdb to the late 2010s). The meaning of the sample's time point label: pretreatment peripheral blood. The protocol used for the library was the immunoSEQ multiplex PCR assay. Imported from immuneACCESS, the table was reduced by TCRdb to in-frame sequences with V and J called. These copies leave out some clones; in studies compared against another copy, an unresolved V gene accounts for under half, and the cause of the remainder is not known. In all, the sample holds 70,000 to 95,000 clones, and 84% of those were seen once. The ten most abundant clones make up around 2.1% of the sample. The specimen was PBMCs, collected around atezolizumab (anti-PD-L1) treatment. Source of these receptors: a man aged 55 to 70 with urothelial cancer.

This clone has just one count. The chain links TRBV30 to TRBJ2-7; 9 positions agree with TRBD2. Per germline, CDR1 GTSNPN and CDR2 SVGIG (reference sequence). This CDR3 is built from 14 residues. V trimming: 1 base; J trimming: 2 bases; junction bases outside the gene matches: 3. The CDR3 nucleotides read TGTGCCTGGAGTGAGCGGGGGGCCCCCTACGAGCAGTACTTC. This encodes CAWSERGAPYEQYF.

The chain employs TRBV10-3 and TRBJ2-1; 11 bases map to TRBD2. The CDR3 has 14 residues. V shed 3 bases, J shed 6 bases, and the junction held 1 base outside the gene matches. Germline V gene sequence: CDR1 ENHRY, CDR2 SYGVKD. The CDR3 DNA follows: TGTGCCATCAGTGAAGGACTAGCGGGCAATGAGCAGTTCTTC. As protein: CAISEGLAGNEQFF.